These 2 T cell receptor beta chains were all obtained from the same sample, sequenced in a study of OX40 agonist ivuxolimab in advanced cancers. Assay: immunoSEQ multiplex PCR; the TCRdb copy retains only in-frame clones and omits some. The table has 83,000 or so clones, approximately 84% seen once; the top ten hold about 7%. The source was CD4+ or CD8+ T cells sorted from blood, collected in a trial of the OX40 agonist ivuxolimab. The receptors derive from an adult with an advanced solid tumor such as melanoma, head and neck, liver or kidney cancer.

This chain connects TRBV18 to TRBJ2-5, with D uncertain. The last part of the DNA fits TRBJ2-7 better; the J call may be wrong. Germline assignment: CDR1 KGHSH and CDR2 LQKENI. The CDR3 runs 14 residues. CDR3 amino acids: CASSPVGPLYEQYF. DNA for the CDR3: TGTGCCAGCTCACCAGTAGGACCCCTCTACGAGCAGTACTTC.

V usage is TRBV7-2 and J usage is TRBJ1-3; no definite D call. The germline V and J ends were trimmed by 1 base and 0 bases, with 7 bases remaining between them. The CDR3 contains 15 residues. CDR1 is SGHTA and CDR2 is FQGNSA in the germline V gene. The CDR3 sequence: CASSLDAGSGNTIYF. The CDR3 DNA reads TGTGCCAGCAGCTTAGATGCAGGCTCTGGAAACACCATATATTTT. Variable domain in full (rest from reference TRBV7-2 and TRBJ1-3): GAGVSQSPSNKVTEKGKDVELRCDPISGHTALYWYRQSLGQGLEFLIYFQGNSAPDKSGLPSDRFSAERTGGSVSTLTIQRTQQEDSAVYLCASSLDAGSGNTIYFGEGSWLTVV.